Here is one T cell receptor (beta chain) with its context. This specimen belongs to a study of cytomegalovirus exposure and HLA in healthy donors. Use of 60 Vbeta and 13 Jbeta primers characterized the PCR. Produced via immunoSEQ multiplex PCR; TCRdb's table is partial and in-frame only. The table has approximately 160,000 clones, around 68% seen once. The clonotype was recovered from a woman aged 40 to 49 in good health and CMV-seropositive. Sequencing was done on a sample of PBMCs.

This CDR3 is CASSPSLSSYNSPLHF. In DNA, the CDR3 is TGCGCCAGCAGCCCTTCCCTCAGCTCCTATAATTCACCCCTCCACTTT. This chain connects TRBV4-3 to TRBJ1-6; D is unresolved. V was pared by 4 bases and J by 0 bases, with 10 bases between. The CDR3 loop spans 16 amino acids. Germline-derived CDR1 and CDR2 are LGHNA and YSLEER.